These T cell receptor beta chains were read from a single sample in a study of T cell changes during pregnancy in multiple sclerosis. TCRdb's table, derived via immunoSEQ multiplex PCR, lists solely in-frame clones and lacks some. Among approximately 38,000 clones listed, roughly 94% were seen once. The sample here was peripheral blood, taken in the third trimester of pregnancy. These receptors all stem from a female donor with multiple sclerosis, enrolled in a pregnancy study. Each CDR3 is given with its conserved first and last residue. The order of the fields is D gene, clone size, J gene, V gene, CDR3 DNA, CDR3 protein. D genes are given only for firm matches. Expanded clones are given a class, and other clones once, few, many or no size at all.

>.|.|TRBJ1-1|TRBV19
TGTGCCAGTAATTATTTACAGGGAGTATCTGAAGCTTTCTTT
CASNYLQGVSEAFF
>TRBD1|.|TRBJ1-1|TRBV18
TGTGCCAGCTCACCTTCAGGGGGCACTGAAGCTTTCTTT
CASSPSGGTEAFF
>TRBD2|.|TRBJ2-3|TRBV27
TGTGCCAGCAACCCGAGGACTAGCGGGTTCACAGATACGCAGTATTTT
CASNPRTSGFTDTQYF
>TRBD1|.|TRBJ2-7|TRBV11-2
TGTGCCAGCAGCATTACAAGGACAGGGGATGACGAGCAGTACTTC
CASSITRTGDDEQYF
>.|.|TRBJ2-5|TRBV6-6
TGTGCCAGCAGAAGTCTGGGGCGCGGAGAGACCCAGTACTTC
CASRSLGRGETQYF
>TRBD2|.|TRBJ2-1|TRBV10-3
TGTGCCATCCGACTAGCGGGAGCTATTGAGCAGTTCTTC
CAIRLAGAIEQFF
>.|.|TRBJ1-2|TRBV5-1
TGCGCCAGCAGCTTGTCGGCGGTATATGGCTACACCTTC
CASSLSAVYGYTF
>.|once|TRBJ2-7|TRBV18
TGTGCCAGCTCACCCCGATGGACTAAGGGGGCATACGAGCAGTACTTC
CASSPRWTKGAYEQYF
>.|.|TRBJ1-5|TRBV6-1
TGTGCCAGCACTGGGGCCGTCAATCAGCCCCAGCATTTT
CASTGAVNQPQHF
>.|once|TRBJ1-1|TRBV7-9
TGTGCCAGCAGCTGGGGCGACAGGTTGAACACTGAAGCTTTCTTT
CASSWGDRLNTEAFF
>.|.|TRBJ2-3|TRBV21-1
TGTGCCAGCAGCCGACCCTGGACTAGCGGGAAGAACTGCACAGATACGCAGTATTTT
CASSRPWTSGKNCTDTQYF
>TRBD2|.|TRBJ2-3|TRBV29-1
TGCAGCGTGGAGGCTTTTAGGAGCGGGGGGCCCCAGGATACGCAGTATTTT
CSVEAFRSGGPQDTQYF
>.|.|TRBJ2-5|TRBV5-1
TGCGCCAGCAGCCCCCTTTTAGGGGCGGAAGAGACCCAGTACTTC
CASSPLLGAEETQYF
>.|.|TRBJ1-4|TRBV5-1
TGCGCCAGCAGCTTAAAGGACTTCAGGGGTGAAAAACTGTTTTTT
CASSLKDFRGEKLFF
>TRBD1|.|TRBJ2-2|TRBV7-8
TGTGCCAGCAGCTTAGCGAGGACAGGGTTAGTCACCGGGGAGCTGTTTTTT
CASSLARTGLVTGELFF
>TRBD1|.|TRBJ2-2|TRBV28
TGTGCCAGCAGTTACCAAATTGGACAGGGTAGTGCCGGGGAGCTGTTTTTT
CASSYQIGQGSAGELFF
>TRBD1|.|TRBJ1-4|TRBV6-5
TGTGCCAGCAGTTACAACAGGGGTGAAAAACTGTTTTTT
CASSYNRGEKLFF
>TRBD1|.|TRBJ1-2|TRBV30
TGTGCCTGGAGGGCCCTGGGACAGGCTAACTATGGCTACACCTTC
CAWRALGQANYGYTF
>.|.|TRBJ1-1|TRBV5-6
TGTGCCAGCAGCTTCCTTTCCGTTATGACTGAAGCTTTCTTT
CASSFLSVMTEAFF
>.|.|TRBJ1-1|TRBV11-2
TGTGCCAGCAGTCTGCTGAGGGGGATCGAGGGCACTGAAGCTTTCTTT
CASSLLRGIEGTEAFF
>.|.|TRBJ1-3|TRBV6-5
TGTGCCAGCAGTTACACCGCCGAGTTGGGAAACACCATATATTTT
CASSYTAELGNTIYF
>TRBD1|.|TRBJ2-7|TRBV7-8
TGTGCCAGCAGCTTTCTCTCGGACAGGGTGAGCGAGCAGTACTTC
CASSFLSDRVSEQYF
>.|.|TRBJ2-7|TRBV4-1
TGCGCCAGCAGCCAAGATTCACAGGCCTACGAGCAGTACTTC
CASSQDSQAYEQYF
>TRBD1|.|TRBJ1-1|TRBV19
TGTGCCAGTAGTACAGGACAGGGTTCAACTGAAGCTTTCTTT
CASSTGQGSTEAFF
>TRBD2|.|TRBJ2-1|TRBV11-3
TGTGCCAGCAGCCCAACGTTCAGCGGGGGGGGGCAGTTCTTC
CASSPTFSGGGQFF
>.|.|TRBJ1-6|TRBV11-1
TGTGCCAGCAGCTTAGCCAATGGGGGGAAAGGGACGGACAATTCACCCCTCCACTTT
CASSLANGGKGTDNSPLHF
>TRBD1|.|TRBJ2-5|TRBV18
TGTGCCAGCTCACTCGACAGGGGGCTAGAGACCCAGTACTTC
CASSLDRGLETQYF